This is a list of T cell receptor beta chains from one sample in a study of Tregs in tolerant kidney transplant recipients. Sequenced by immunoSEQ multiplex PCR; TCRdb stores in-frame clones only, minus some. The sample has 70,000 to 95,000 clones, 85% to 95% seen once. The sample consisted of Tregs from blood, taken before the transplant. These receptors were collected from a human donor who received a combined kidney and bone marrow transplant. Each CDR3 is given with its conserved first and last residue. A D gene is named only where the DNA matches it firmly.

.,TRBV5-6,TRBJ1-2,TGTGCCAGCAGCTTAAGAACGGTTGGGGGACATAGCTATGGCTACACCTTC,CASSLRTVGGHSYGYTF
TRBD2,TRBV4-3,TRBJ2-2,TGCGCCAGCAGCCAAGATCCGGCGGGAGGCATTCAGGGGGAGCTGTTTTTT,CASSQDPAGGIQGELFF
TRBD2,TRBV4-1,TRBJ2-1,TGCGCCAGCAGCCAACTAGCGGGAGTAAGGAATGAGCAGTTCTTC,CASSQLAGVRNEQFF
TRBD1,TRBV19,TRBJ2-5,TGTGCCAGTAGTAGGGACAGGCAAGAGACCCAGTACTTC,CASSRDRQETQYF
TRBD2,TRBV28,TRBJ2-5,TGTGCCAGCAGTGGTCGACTAGCGGGAGTAGAAGAGACCCAGTACTTC,CASSGRLAGVEETQYF
.,TRBV11-1,TRBJ1-6,TGTGCCAGCAGCTCCGGCGGAGCACCCCTCCACTTT,CASSSGGAPLHF
.,TRBV7-9,TRBJ2-6,TGTGCCAGCAGCTCAGGGACGGGTGTAAAGGGCGTCCTGACTTTC,CASSSGTGVKGVLTF
.,TRBV20-1,TRBJ2-7,TGCAGTGCCAGACTAGCCTACGAGCAGTACTTC,CSARLAYEQYF
.,TRBV6-6,TRBJ1-5,TGTGCCAGCGCGGATAGCAATCAGCCCCAGCATTTT,CASADSNQPQHF
.,TRBV27,TRBJ1-3,TGTGCCAGCAGTCCCGGTGTGGCATCAAGGGGAAACACCATATATTTT,CASSPGVASRGNTIYF
.,TRBV5-4,TRBJ2-3,TGTGCCAGCAGCGTGGGGACAGATACGCAGTATTTT,CASSVGTDTQYF
.,TRBV19,TRBJ2-6,TGTGCCAGTAGTATTTCCCCCAGGGGAGCCAACGTCCTGACTTTC,CASSISPRGANVLTF
.,TRBV30,TRBJ2-7,TGTGCCTGGAGTCCGGGGTTGCCCTACGAGCAGTACTTC,CAWSPGLPYEQYF
.,TRBV27,TRBJ1-1,TGTGCCAGCGGCCTCCAGGGTTCTGAAGCTTTCTTT,CASGLQGSEAFF
.,TRBV7-9,TRBJ2-3,TGTGCCAGCAGCTTAGCGGGAGTTACAGATACGCAGTATTTT,CASSLAGVTDTQYF
.,TRBV11-2,TRBJ2-2,TGTGCCAGCAGCATTCAGGGGAACACCGGGGAGCTGTTTTTT,CASSIQGNTGELFF
TRBD2,TRBV7-2,TRBJ2-2,TGTGCCAGCAGCTTTACATTCGGACTAGCGGAAAACACCGGGGAGCTGTTTTTT,CASSFTFGLAENTGELFF